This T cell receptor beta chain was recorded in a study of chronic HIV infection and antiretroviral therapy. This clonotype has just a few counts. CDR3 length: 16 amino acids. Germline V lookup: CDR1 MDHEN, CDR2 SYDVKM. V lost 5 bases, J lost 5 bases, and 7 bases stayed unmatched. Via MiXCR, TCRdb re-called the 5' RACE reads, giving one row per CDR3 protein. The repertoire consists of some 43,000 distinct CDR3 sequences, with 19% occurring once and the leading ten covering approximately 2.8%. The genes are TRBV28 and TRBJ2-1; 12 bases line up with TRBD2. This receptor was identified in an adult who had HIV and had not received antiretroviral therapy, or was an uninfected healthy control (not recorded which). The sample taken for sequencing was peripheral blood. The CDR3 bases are TGTGCCAGCAGTCGCCCTAGCGGGAGGGCCCACAATGAGCAGTTCTTC. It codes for CASSRPSGRAHNEQFF.